This T cell receptor (beta chain) was observed in a study of breast tumors, draining lymph nodes, adjacent tissues. Axillary draining lymph nodes of breast cancer patients supplied the node samples. The CDR3 has 18 amino acids. Germline V gene lookup returns CDR1 SGHKS and CDR2 YYEKEE (reference sequence). Between the trimmed V and J ends, which lost 4 bases and 1 base, there was a span of 23 bases. Study-wide findings and caveats: The lymph node origin of tumor T cells was framed as consistent with a hypothesis, not demonstrated. Luminal-like breast cancer showed significantly higher tumor–nontumor repertoire similarity than basal-like.

One entry per CDR3 protein results from TCRdb running MiXCR on the multiplex PCR reads. Counted here are over 250,000 distinct CDR3 sequences, over 30% occurring once; the ten biggest clones make up more than 1%. This clonotype was counted many times. Antigen: not known. The chain recombines TRBV5-5 with TRBJ2-5; TRBD2 is a possible D gene (6 bases). The sequenced sample consisted of axillary lymph node tissue. This receptor was taken from a female donor with breast cancer. Some clones in this sample may be carry-over from other donors' samples. CDR3 loop: CASSIRTPLARTQETQYF. The CDR3 DNA follows: TGTGCCAGCAGCATACGAACCCCACTAGCCAGAACCCAAGAGACCCAGTACTTC.